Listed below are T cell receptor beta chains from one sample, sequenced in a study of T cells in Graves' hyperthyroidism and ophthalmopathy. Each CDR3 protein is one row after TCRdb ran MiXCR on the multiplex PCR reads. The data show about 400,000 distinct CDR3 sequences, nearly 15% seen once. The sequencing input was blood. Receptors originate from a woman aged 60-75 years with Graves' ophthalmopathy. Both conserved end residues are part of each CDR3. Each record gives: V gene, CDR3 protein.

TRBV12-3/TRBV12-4	CASSLGRRRANVLTF
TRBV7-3	CASSLGFGYTKDTGELFF
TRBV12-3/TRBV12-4	CASSEDAGELFF
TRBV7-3	CASSPAGLATPYNEQFF
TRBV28	CASKVSGTASTQYF
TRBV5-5	CASSLGQYSTDTQYF
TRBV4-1	CASSQDVRGAGELFF
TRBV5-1	CASSSRQGGNIQYF
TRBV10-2	CASMGEGNSPLHF
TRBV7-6	CASSFAGTSGSSHNEQFF
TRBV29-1	CSVHWGEGGYTF
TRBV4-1	CASSQIGNTGELFF
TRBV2	CASSEAVGGGGPSYEQYF
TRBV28	CASRSLGTGGYEQYF
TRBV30	CAWSLETQYF
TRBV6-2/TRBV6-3	CASSRLAGKNIQYF
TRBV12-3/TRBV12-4	CASSLARTSGRGDTQYF
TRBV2	CASSVRGYPSGANVLTF
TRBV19	CASSIAQDSPYEQYF
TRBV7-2	CASSLAVALSTDTQYF
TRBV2	CASYRGLAYEQYF
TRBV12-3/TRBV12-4	CASSPAPYEQYF
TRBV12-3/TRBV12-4	CASSLSQGLYNEQFF
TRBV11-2	CASREVPLGPQFF
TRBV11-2	CASSPRGIAYEQYF
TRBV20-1	CSASRTDNSPLHF
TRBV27	CASSGLAATCEQYF
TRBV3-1	CASSQQGNTGELFF
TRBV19	CASSIGGTSADTQYF
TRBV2	CASSGVKGTQETQYF